The clone carrying this TCR beta chain was detected only a few times. Unique molecular identifiers were used to barcode this TCRbeta library. MiXCR, run by TCRdb on the PCR reads, gives a single entry per CDR3 protein. In the table there are 500,000 or so distinct CDR3 sequences, about 30% of which are singletons. This sample was taken from a study of T-cell reconstitution after alpha-beta-depleted transplantation in children. The CDR3 runs to 16 residues. Germline V CDR1 and CDR2: SGHTA, FQGNSA. Trimming pared 1 base from V and 7 bases from J, leaving 17 bases between. This sample comprised PBMCs from the stem cell graft donor, obtained from the stem cell graft. This TCR was sampled from a human donor who donated a stem cell graft to a child with aplastic anemia. This chain links TRBV7-2 with TRBJ2-1; D perhaps matches TRBD2 (6 bases). The CDR3 sequence: CASSLGVAVLRNEQFF. CDR3 nucleotide sequence: TGTGCCAGCAGCTTAGGAGTAGCGGTCCTAAGGAATGAGCAGTTCTTC.